Below, 17 T cell receptor beta chains from the same sample are listed, as sequenced in a study of tumor-infiltrating lymphocytes in primary liver carcinoma. The input was 400 to 500 ng total RNA; TCR beta cDNA was made from it with a constant-region primer. It was through three nested multiplex PCR rounds of slightly modified ARM-PCR that TCR beta libraries arose. TRBV1-TRBV30 forward and Cbeta reverse primers drove the first two approximately 11-cycle rounds. TCRdb reprocessed the multiplex PCR reads with MiXCR, giving one entry per CDR3 protein. The sample records some 180,000 distinct CDR3 sequences, 50% to 75% being singletons. RNA was extracted from whole blood without cell sorting, alongside germline DNA. Sequenced material: peripheral blood. The receptors stem from a man aged 35 to 55 with primary liver carcinoma and hepatitis B virus infection.

The CDR3 nucleotides read TGTGCCAGCAGCTTGGGGGGGGACCGCAATCAGCCCCAGCATTTT. Its translation is CASSLGGDRNQPQHF. J is TRBJ1-5 and V is TRBV5-6, with D perhaps TRBD1 (5 bases). CDR1 is SGHDT and CDR2 is YYEEEE in the germline V gene. This CDR3 has 15 amino acids. V dropped 0 bases and J dropped 2 bases, with 9 bases sitting between them. The variable domain in full, with the rest retrieved from reference TRBV5-6 and TRBJ1-5, is DAGVTQSPTHLIKTRGQQVTLRCSPKSGHDTVSWYQQALGQGPQFIFQYYEEEERQRGNFPDRFSGHQFPNYSSELNVNALLLGDSALYLCASSLGGDRNQPQHFGDGTRLSIL.

Comments on this clonotype: A single base separates this from a much larger clone, so it may be a read error. CDR3 DNA sequence: TGCAGCGTTGAACACGGCGCGGGAGTGGACGAGCAGTACTTC. Protein product: CSVEHGAGVDEQYF. The chain joins TRBV29-1 to TRBJ2-7, with TRBD2 matching 7 bases. This CDR3 region has 14 residues. V was pared by 2 bases and J by 5 bases, with 9 bases of the junction left unmatched. Germline V gene sequence: CDR1 SQVTM, CDR2 ANQGSEA.

This clonotype was picked up a small number of times. The chain links TRBV14 to TRBJ2-7; maybe TRBD2 (5 bases). This CDR3 is 13 amino acids long. The germline gives CDR1 SGHDN, CDR2 FVKESK. The V gene lost 6 bases and the J gene lost 3 bases, with 12 bases spanning the gap. The CDR3 sequence: CASRRTGNYEQYF. Here the CDR3 DNA reads TGTGCCAGCAGACGCACCGGGAACTACGAGCAGTACTTC.

A remark on this clonotype: One end of the junction does not line up with germline, which may come from a read error. As DNA, the CDR3 is TGTGCCGGGTCAGTGTCGAGCGCCTACGAACAGTACTTC. Its translation: CAGSVSSAYEQYF. The genes are TRBV11-2 and TRBJ2-7; D uncertain. CDR1 is SGHAT, CDR2 FQNNGV, per germline. This CDR3 has 13 residues.

The chain combines TRBV14 with TRBJ2-2, with D perhaps TRBD1 (6 bases). CDR3 length equals 16 residues. Trimming cost V 2 bases and J 4 bases, with 14 bases left between them. Germline V lookup: CDR1 SGHDN, CDR2 FVKESK. The CDR3 nucleotides read TGTGCCAGCAGCCAAACCGGGACAAGACTCACCGGGGAGCTGTTTTTT. Encoded protein: CASSQTGTRLTGELFF.

V is TRBV6-1 and J is TRBJ1-6, with TRBD1 as a possible D gene (5 bases). The V gene lost 2 bases and the J gene lost 10 bases, with 18 bases spanning the gap. The CDR3 runs to 16 residues. CDR1 is MNHNS, CDR2 SASEGT, per germline. In DNA form, the CDR3 reads TGTGCCAGCAGTGAAAATATTGTAGCTACAGGCTCACCCCTCCACTTT. This encodes CASSENIVATGSPLHF.

On this clonotype: In this CDR3 the conserved last residue, phenylalanine or tryptophan, is missing, so a read error is likely. The chain uses TRBV11-2 and TRBJ2-3; 7 bases are a match to TRBD2. The germline V gene encodes CDR1 SGHAT and CDR2 FQNNGV. This CDR3 is built from 14 residues. CDR3 coding DNA: TGTGCAAGCAGCCGGGGGGTGAGCACAGATACGCAGTATTTG. It specifies CASSRGVSTDTQYL.

V gene TRBV10-3 combines with J gene TRBJ2-5; TRBD2 might be the D (6 bases). This CDR3 comprises 14 residues. The germline gives CDR1 ENHRY, CDR2 SYGVKD. Trimming shortened V by 2 bases and J by 0 bases, and 7 bases separated the two germline ends. The CDR3 loop reads CAISEGTYQETQYF. The CDR3 nucleotides read TGTGCCATCAGTGAGGGGACTTACCAAGAGACCCAGTACTTC.

Of note for this clonotype: This may be a read error: a much more frequent sequence differs by one nucleotide. The CDR3 loop is CASSSGTSGRASEEEAQYF. For the CDR3, the DNA is TGTGCCAGCAGCTCCGGGACTAGCGGGAGGGCCAGTGAGGAAGAGGCCCAGTACTTC. The chain recombines TRBV11-2 with TRBJ2-5; 16 nucleotides match TRBD2. The CDR3 sequence is 19 residues long. Germline V gives CDR1 SGHAT, CDR2 FQNNGV.

This chain uses TRBV30 with TRBJ2-7; weak D call: TRBD2 (6 bases). CDR3 length equals 16 residues. Trimming pared 0 bases from V and 0 bases from J, leaving 15 bases between. Looked up from germline, CDR1 is GTSNPN and CDR2 is SVGIG (reference sequence). This chain's CDR3 is CAWSVYGSGSSYEQYF. The DNA of the CDR3 is TGTGCCTGGAGTGTATATGGTAGCGGTAGCTCCTACGAGCAGTACTTC.

To note about this clonotype: The germline gene is not matched at one end of the junction; a read error may be the cause. The J gene is TRBJ1-2, the V gene TRBV11-2; D remains unclear. Germline lookup yields CDR1 SGHAT and CDR2 FQNNGV. This CDR3 spans 15 amino acids. CDR3 protein: CVSNLDAKSNYGYTF. The CDR3, as DNA: TGTGTCAGCAACTTAGATGCCAAGTCTAACTATGGCTACACCTTC.

This clonotype was seen only a few times. The J gene is TRBJ2-7, the V gene TRBV6-5; D may correspond to TRBD1 or TRBD2 (5 bases each). Germline CDR1 and CDR2: MNHEY and SVGAGI. Trimming shortened V by 0 bases and J by 2 bases, and 11 bases separated the two germline ends. The CDR3 covers 15 residues. The CDR3 bases are TGTGCCAGCAGTTACTCAGCCCGAGGGGCCTACGAGCAGTACTTC. It specifies CASSYSARGAYEQYF.

The rearrangement joins TRBV5-8 to TRBJ2-7; 10 bases are a match to TRBD1. This CDR3 has 14 amino acids. Germline V gives CDR1 SGHTS, CDR2 YDEGEE. V shed 5 bases and J 7 bases; nucleotides not matched to a gene: 9. The CDR3 loop is CASRLDRGLYEQYF. CDR3 in DNA: TGTGCCAGCAGACTCGACAGGGGGCTCTATGAGCAGTACTTC.

About this clonotype: It is likely a read error, because the conserved phenylalanine at the end of the CDR3 is missing. CDR3 protein: CSVVDSGRTDTQYI. DNA for the CDR3: TGCAGCGTTGTCGACAGCGGTCGCACAGATACGCAGTATATT. This chain connects TRBV29-1 to TRBJ2-3; D is possibly TRBD1 or TRBD2 (5 bases each). The germline V gene has CDR1 SQVTM and CDR2 ANQGSEA. The CDR3 contains 14 residues. Deletions cut 4 bases from V and 1 base from J, with 12 bases between.

At least ten counts were recorded for this clonotype. The CDR3 protein is CASSRGQRDQPQHF. The DNA of the CDR3 is TGTGCCAGCAGCCGTGGACAAAGGGATCAGCCCCAGCATTTT. The chain employs TRBV12-3 or TRBV12-4 and TRBJ1-5; D perhaps matches TRBD1 (5 bases). V lost 6 bases and J 5 bases, leaving 14 bases between the germline ends. There are 14 residues in the CDR3.

This clonotype was seen repeatedly, ten times or more. The rearrangement uses TRBV10-2 and TRBJ2-1; D could derive from TRBD1 or TRBD2 (5 bases each). Trimming removed 4 bases at V and 0 bases at J, with 10 bases between. CDR3 length: 15 residues. Looked up from germline, CDR1 is WSHSY and CDR2 is SAAADI. The CDR3 coding sequence is TGCGCCAGCAGTGCGGGGCAGAGCTCCTACAATGAGCAGTTCTTC. Protein sequence: CASSAGQSSYNEQFF.

Worth noting for this clonotype: The germline gene is not matched at one end of the junction; a read error may be the cause. The chain couples TRBV7-8 to TRBJ2-2; 10 bases line up with TRBD2. Germline V CDR1 and CDR2: SGHVS, FQNEAQ. This CDR3 spans 14 amino acids. The CDR3 loop reads CASSPPSGGGELFF. The CDR3 DNA reads as TGTGCCAGCAGCCCCCCTAGCGGGGGTGGGGAACTGTTTTTT.